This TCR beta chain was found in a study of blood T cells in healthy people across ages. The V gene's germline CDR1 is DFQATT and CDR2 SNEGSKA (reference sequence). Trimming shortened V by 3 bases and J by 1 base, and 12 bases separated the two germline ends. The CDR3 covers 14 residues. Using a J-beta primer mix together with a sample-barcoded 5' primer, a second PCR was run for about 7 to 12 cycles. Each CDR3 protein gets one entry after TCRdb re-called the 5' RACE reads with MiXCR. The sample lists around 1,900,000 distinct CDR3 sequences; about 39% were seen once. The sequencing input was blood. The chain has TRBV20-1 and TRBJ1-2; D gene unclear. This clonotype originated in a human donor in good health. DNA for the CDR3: TGCAGTGCTAGTTCTTTTGGCAGTAACTATGGCTACACCTTC. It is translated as CSASSFGSNYGYTF.